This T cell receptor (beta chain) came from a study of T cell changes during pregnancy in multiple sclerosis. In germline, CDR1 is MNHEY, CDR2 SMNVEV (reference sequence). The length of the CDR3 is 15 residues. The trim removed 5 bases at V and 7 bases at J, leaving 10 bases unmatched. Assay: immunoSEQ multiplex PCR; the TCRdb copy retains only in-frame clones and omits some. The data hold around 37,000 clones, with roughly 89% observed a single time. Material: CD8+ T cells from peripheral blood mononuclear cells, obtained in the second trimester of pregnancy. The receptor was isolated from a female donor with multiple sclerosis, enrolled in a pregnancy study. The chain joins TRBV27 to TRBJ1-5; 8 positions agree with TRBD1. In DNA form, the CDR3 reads TGTGCCAGCAGTCTAAGACAGGGGAGCTACCAGCCCCAGCATTTT. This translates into CASSLRQGSYQPQHF.